The clone carrying this T cell receptor (beta chain) has a handful of counts. Trimming removed 5 bases from V and 8 bases from J; junction bases left unmatched: 9. The CDR3 has 14 residues. Germline CDR1 SQVTM, CDR2 ANQGSEA. The record originates from a study of radiotherapy plus CTLA-4 blockade in lung cancer. Generated by immunoSEQ multiplex PCR, the TCRdb table keeps only in-frame clones and is missing some. The table lists fewer than 95,000 clones, 83% of them singletons. The V call is TRBV29-1, the J call TRBJ2-2, with 9 bases identical to TRBD2. The source was peripheral blood, collected from a patient treated with radiotherapy plus ipilimumab. This receptor was identified in a human donor with non-small cell lung cancer who had stable disease on radiotherapy plus ipilimumab. The CDR3 loop is CSVPIAGVRGELFF. The CDR3 bases are TGCAGCGTTCCTATAGCGGGAGTACGTGGGGAGCTGTTTTTT.